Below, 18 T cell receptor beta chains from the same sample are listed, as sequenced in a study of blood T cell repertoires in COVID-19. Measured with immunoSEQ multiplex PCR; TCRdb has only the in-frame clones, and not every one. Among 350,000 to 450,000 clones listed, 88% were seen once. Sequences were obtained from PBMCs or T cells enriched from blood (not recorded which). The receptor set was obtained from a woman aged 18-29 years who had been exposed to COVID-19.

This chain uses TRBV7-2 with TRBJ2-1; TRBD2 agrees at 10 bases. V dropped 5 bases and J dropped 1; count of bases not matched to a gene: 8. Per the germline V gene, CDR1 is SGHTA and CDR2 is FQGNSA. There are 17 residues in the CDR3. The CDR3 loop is CASSRWTSGESYNEQFF. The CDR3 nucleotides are TGTGCCAGCAGCCGTTGGACTAGCGGCGAATCCTACAATGAGCAGTTCTTC.

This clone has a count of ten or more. The CDR3 bases are TGTGCCAGCAGCTTAGGTGAGGGTTCCTACGAGCAGTACTTC. It specifies CASSLGEGSYEQYF. This sequence joins TRBV7-9 and TRBJ2-7; D may be TRBD2 (5 bases). V was cut by 1 base and J by 1 base, with 8 bases left in between. The CDR3 covers 14 residues. Per the germline V gene, CDR1 is SEHNR and CDR2 is FQNEAQ (reference sequence).

In DNA, the CDR3 is TGTGCCAGCAGTCCCCTCGTTAGCCCCTTGGCAGGGTCTAATCAGCCCCAGCATTTT. Its translation: CASSPLVSPLAGSNQPQHF. The chain couples TRBV28 to TRBJ1-5, with D tentatively TRBD1 (5 bases). V was trimmed by 5 bases and J by 4 bases, leaving 27 bases between them. Germline values: CDR1 MDHEN, CDR2 SYDVKM. This CDR3 is built from 19 residues.

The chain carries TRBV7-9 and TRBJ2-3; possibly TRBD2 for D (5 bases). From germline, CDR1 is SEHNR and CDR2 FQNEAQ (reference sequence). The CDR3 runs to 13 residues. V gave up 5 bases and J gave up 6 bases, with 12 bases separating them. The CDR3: CASSPRASDTQYF. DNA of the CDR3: TGTGCCAGCAGCCCGAGGGCCAGTGATACGCAGTATTTT.

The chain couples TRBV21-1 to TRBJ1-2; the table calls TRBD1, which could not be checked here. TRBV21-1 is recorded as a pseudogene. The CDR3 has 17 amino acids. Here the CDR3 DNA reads TGTGCCAGCAGCGTCAAGAGGACGGACAGGGGGGTAAATGGCTACACCTTC. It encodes CASSVKRTDRGVNGYTF.

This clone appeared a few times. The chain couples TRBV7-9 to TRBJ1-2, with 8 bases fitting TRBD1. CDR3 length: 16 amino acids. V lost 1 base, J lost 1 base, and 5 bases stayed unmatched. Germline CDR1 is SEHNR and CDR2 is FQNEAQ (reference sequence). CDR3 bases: TGTGCCAGCAGCTTAGGACAGGGGTTTTATAACTATGGCTACACCTTC. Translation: CASSLGQGFYNYGYTF.

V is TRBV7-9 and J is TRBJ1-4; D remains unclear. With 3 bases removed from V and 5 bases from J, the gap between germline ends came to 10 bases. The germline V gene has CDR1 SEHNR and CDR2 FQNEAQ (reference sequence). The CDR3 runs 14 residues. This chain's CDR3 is CASSFVQNNEKLFF. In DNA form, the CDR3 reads TGTGCCAGCAGCTTTGTACAGAACAATGAAAAACTGTTTTTT.

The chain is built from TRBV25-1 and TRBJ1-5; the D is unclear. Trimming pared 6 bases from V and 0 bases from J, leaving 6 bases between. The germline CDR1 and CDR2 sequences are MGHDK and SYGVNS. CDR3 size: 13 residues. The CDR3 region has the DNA TGTGCCAGCAGCCGTAATAGCAATCAGCCCCAGCATTTT. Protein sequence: CASSRNSNQPQHF.

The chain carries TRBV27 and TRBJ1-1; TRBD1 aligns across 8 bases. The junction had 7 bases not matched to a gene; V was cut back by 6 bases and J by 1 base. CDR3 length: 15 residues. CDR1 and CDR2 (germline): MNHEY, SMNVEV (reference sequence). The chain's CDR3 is CASRLDRGSNTEAFF. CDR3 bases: TGTGCCAGCAGGCTTGACAGGGGATCGAACACTGAAGCTTTCTTT.

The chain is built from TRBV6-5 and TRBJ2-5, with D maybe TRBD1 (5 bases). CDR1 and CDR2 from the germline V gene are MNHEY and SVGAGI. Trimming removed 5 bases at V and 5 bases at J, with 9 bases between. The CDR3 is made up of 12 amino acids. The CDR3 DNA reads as TGTGCCAGCAGTAGGGGCCGGGAGACCCAGTACTTC. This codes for CASSRGRETQYF.

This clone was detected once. The CDR3 sequence is CASSQWGQGARQPQHF. For the CDR3, the DNA is TGTGCCAGCAGCCAATGGGGACAGGGGGCGCGTCAGCCCCAGCATTTT. This sequence joins TRBV3-1 (or the pseudogene TRBV3-2) and TRBJ1-5; TRBD1 aligns across 12 bases. From germline, CDR1 is LGHDT and CDR2 YNNKEL (reference sequence). The V segment lost 2 bases and the J segment 6 bases; nucleotides outside the gene matches: 5. There are 16 residues in the CDR3.

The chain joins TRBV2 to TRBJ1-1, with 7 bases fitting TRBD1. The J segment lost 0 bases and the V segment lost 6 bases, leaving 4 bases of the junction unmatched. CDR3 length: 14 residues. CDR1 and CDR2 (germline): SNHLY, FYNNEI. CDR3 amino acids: CASRTGQLNTEAFF. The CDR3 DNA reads TGTGCCAGCAGAACGGGACAGTTGAACACTGAAGCTTTCTTT.

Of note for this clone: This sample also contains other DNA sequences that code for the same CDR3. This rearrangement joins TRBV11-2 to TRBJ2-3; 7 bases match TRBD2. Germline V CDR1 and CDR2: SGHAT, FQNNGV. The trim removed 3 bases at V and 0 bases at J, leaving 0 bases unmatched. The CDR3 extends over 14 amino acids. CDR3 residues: CASSLGGSTDTQYF. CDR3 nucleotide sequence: TGTGCCAGCAGCTTGGGGGGGAGCACAGATACGCAGTATTTT.

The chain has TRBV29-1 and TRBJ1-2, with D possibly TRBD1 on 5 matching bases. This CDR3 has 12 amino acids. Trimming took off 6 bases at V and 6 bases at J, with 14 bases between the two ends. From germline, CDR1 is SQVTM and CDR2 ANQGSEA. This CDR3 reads CSVPGHIHGYTF. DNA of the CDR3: TGCAGCGTACCCGGACACATCCATGGCTACACCTTC.

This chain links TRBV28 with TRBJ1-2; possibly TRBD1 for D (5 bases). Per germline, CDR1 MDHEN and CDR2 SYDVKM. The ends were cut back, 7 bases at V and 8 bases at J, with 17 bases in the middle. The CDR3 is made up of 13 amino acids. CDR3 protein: CASNTYSGGGYTF. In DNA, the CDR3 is TGTGCCAGCAACACCTACAGTGGGGGGGGCTACACCTTC.

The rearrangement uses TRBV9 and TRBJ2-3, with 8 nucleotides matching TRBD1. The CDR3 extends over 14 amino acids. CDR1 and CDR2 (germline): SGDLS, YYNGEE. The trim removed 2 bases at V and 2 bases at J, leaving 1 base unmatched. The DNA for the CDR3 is TGTGCCAGCAGCGTCAGGGGGCCCACAGATACGCAGTATTTT. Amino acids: CASSVRGPTDTQYF.

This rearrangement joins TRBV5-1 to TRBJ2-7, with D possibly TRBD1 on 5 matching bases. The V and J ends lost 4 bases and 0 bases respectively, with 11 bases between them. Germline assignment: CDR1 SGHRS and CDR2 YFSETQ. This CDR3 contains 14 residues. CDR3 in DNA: TGCGCCAGCAGCACCCAGACAGACTCCTACGAGCAGTACTTC. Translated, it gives CASSTQTDSYEQYF.

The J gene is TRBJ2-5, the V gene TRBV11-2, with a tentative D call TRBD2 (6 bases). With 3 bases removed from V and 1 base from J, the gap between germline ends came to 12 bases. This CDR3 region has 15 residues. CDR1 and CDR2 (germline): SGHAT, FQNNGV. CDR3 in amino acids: CASSLVGGIQETQYF. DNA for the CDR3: TGTGCCAGCAGCTTGGTGGGGGGAATCCAAGAGACCCAGTACTTC.